A single sample gave rise to the 21 T cell receptor beta chains below, sequenced in a study of blood T cell repertoires in COVID-19. TCRdb's table, derived via immunoSEQ multiplex PCR, lists solely in-frame clones and lacks some. This table has 85,000 to 100,000 clones, 79% appearing once. Sequencing was carried out using peripheral blood. The receptors derive from a woman older than 75 with active or convalescent COVID-19.

A few counts support this clone. The chain carries TRBV10-1 and TRBJ2-7; the match to TRBD2 covers 11 bases. V lost 0 bases, J lost 1 base, and 2 bases stayed unmatched. Germline V gene data show CDR1 as WNHNN and CDR2 as SYGVQD (reference sequence). The CDR3 spans 16 residues. CDR3 loop: CASSESIAGGSYEQYF. The CDR3 DNA reads TGCGCCAGCAGTGAGTCAATAGCGGGAGGGTCCTACGAGCAGTACTTC.

The chain links TRBV9 to TRBJ2-1, with D maybe TRBD1 (6 bases). CDR3 length equals 14 residues. V was pared by 3 bases and J by 5 bases, with 12 bases between. Germline values: CDR1 SGDLS, CDR2 YYNGEE. CDR3: CASSAGQPDNEQFF. DNA of the CDR3: TGTGCCAGCAGCGCGGGACAACCAGACAATGAGCAGTTCTTC. The full variable domain, in which reference TRBV9 and TRBJ2-1 provide the parts outside the CDR3, is DSGVTQTPKHLITATGQRVTLRCSPRSGDLSVYWYQQSLDQGLQFLIQYYNGEERAKGNILERFSAQQFPDLHSELNLSSLELGDSALYFCASSAGQPDNEQFFGPGTRLTVL.

This sequence joins TRBV5-1 and TRBJ2-3; D might be TRBD1 (6 bases). Germline V lookup: CDR1 SGHRS, CDR2 YFSETQ. The CDR3 runs 15 residues. Trimming pared 4 bases from V and 5 bases from J, leaving 17 bases between. In DNA form, the CDR3 reads TGCGCCAGCAGCCCCGGGTATGGGACAAGAGATACGCAGTATTTT. It encodes CASSPGYGTRDTQYF.

This clone was detected a few times. The genes are TRBV6-5 and TRBJ1-3; a weak D match, TRBD1 (6 bases). The germline V and J ends were trimmed by 6 bases and 0 bases, with 12 bases remaining between them. From germline, CDR1 is MNHEY and CDR2 SVGAGI. The CDR3 sequence is 15 residues long. The CDR3 coding sequence is TGTGCCAGCAGCCCGGGACACTTCTCTGGAAACACCATATATTTT. This gives the protein CASSPGHFSGNTIYF.

This rearrangement joins TRBV19 to TRBJ1-5, with a weak D call TRBD1 (6 bases). Per the germline V gene, CDR1 is LNHDA and CDR2 is SQIVND (reference sequence). This CDR3 spans 18 amino acids. Trimming pared 4 bases from V and 0 bases from J, leaving 19 bases between. The CDR3, as DNA: TGTGCCAGTAGTACAACCGGGACAAGGGGGATTAGCAATCAGCCCCAGCATTTT. This sequence encodes CASSTTGTRGISNQPQHF.

J is TRBJ1-6 and V is TRBV2; D is unclear. Germline CDR1 reads SNHLY; CDR2 reads FYNNEI. V was cut by 7 bases and J by 0 bases, with 10 bases left in between. The CDR3 sequence is 15 residues long. The CDR3 DNA reads TGTGCCAGCATAAGAGAACGCTCCTATAATTCACCCCTCCACTTT. This translates into CASIRERSYNSPLHF.

The chain uses TRBV2 and TRBJ1-3; TRBD1 agrees at 10 bases. CDR1 and CDR2 from the germline V gene are SNHLY and FYNNEI. V gave up 5 bases and J gave up 4 bases; unmatched junction bases: 8. This CDR3 region has 16 residues. The CDR3 DNA sequence: TGTGCCAGCAGTCCGGGACAGGGGTTTTCGGGAAACACCATATATTTT. Translating it yields CASSPGQGFSGNTIYF.

As regards this clone: A junction boundary mismatches the germline segment, possibly from a read error. The J gene is TRBJ2-5, the V gene TRBV5-1; TRBD2 matches 8 bases. Germline lookup yields CDR1 SGHRS and CDR2 YFSETQ. CDR3 length equals 16 residues. As DNA, the CDR3 is TGTGCCAGCAGCTTGGTGGGCGGGAGGAGGATAGAGACCCAGTACTTC. This sequence encodes CASSLVGGRRIETQYF.

The rearrangement uses TRBV2 and TRBJ2-7; D may be TRBD2 (6 bases). V lost 1 base to trimming and J lost 2 bases, with 9 bases between them. Germline CDR1 reads SNHLY; CDR2 reads FYNNEI. The CDR3 is 14 amino acids. The CDR3 is CASSEVAAAYEQYF. CDR3 in DNA: TGTGCCAGCAGTGAAGTAGCGGCCGCCTACGAGCAGTACTTC.

V and J are TRBV11-2 and TRBJ2-3; 9 bases align to TRBD1. Germline CDR1 and CDR2: SGHAT and FQNNGV. The CDR3 consists of 16 residues. After removal of 0 bases from V and 1 base from J, the junction contained 2 bases not matched to a gene. Written as DNA, the CDR3 is TGTGCCAGCAGCTTAGATGGGGACAGGGGCACAGATACGCAGTATTTT. Translation: CASSLDGDRGTDTQYF.

The chain employs TRBV10-3 and TRBJ2-1; 7 bases match TRBD2. The CDR3 runs 16 residues. With V trimmed by 6 bases and J by 5 bases, 13 bases remained unmatched. The V gene's germline CDR1 is ENHRY and CDR2 SYGVKD. The CDR3 DNA reads as TGTGCCATCAGGGCGGACGGAGGCGGGAGCAACAATGAGCAGTTCTTC. The encoded protein is CAIRADGGGSNNEQFF.

The chain is built from TRBV5-1 and TRBJ1-2, with TRBD1 matching over 7 bases. V was clipped by 3 bases and J by 6 bases; unmatched bases: 8. Germline-derived CDR1 and CDR2 are SGHRS and YFSETQ. This CDR3 is built from 14 residues. CDR3 region: CASSSGAGTDGYTF. The CDR3 DNA is TGCGCCAGCAGCTCGGGGGCAGGGACAGATGGCTACACCTTC.

The chain is built from TRBV7-2 and TRBJ1-2; D ambiguous. Germline V gene sequence: CDR1 SGHTA, CDR2 FQGNSA. This CDR3 comprises 14 residues. V was shortened by 1 base and J by 2 bases, with 8 bases between the two germline ends. The CDR3 DNA follows: TGTGCCAGCAGCTTAGGACCGGAGAACTATGGCTACACCTTC. It encodes CASSLGPENYGYTF.

The gene calls are TRBV7-9 and TRBJ2-3; 7 bases agree with TRBD2. V was clipped by 7 bases and J by 9 bases; unmatched bases: 7. Germline V CDR1 and CDR2: SEHNR, FQNEAQ (reference sequence). CDR3 length: 12 amino acids. CDR3: CASTRSGDTQYF. The CDR3 region has the DNA TGTGCCAGCACCCGAAGCGGGGACACGCAGTATTTT.

The chain links TRBV27 to TRBJ1-5; TRBD1 might be the D (5 bases). V was cut by 2 bases and J by 0 bases, with 26 bases left in between. CDR1 and CDR2 (germline): MNHEY, SMNVEV (reference sequence). The CDR3 loop spans 21 amino acids. The CDR3, as DNA: TGTGCCAGCAGTTTAGCGCGTTCACGACAGCCGGACGGTTATAGCAATCAGCCCCAGCATTTT. It yields the protein CASSLARSRQPDGYSNQPQHF.

The chain combines TRBV5-5 with TRBJ1-1; TRBD1 aligns across 7 bases. Germline values: CDR1 SGHKS, CDR2 YYEKEE (reference sequence). The CDR3 totals 13 residues. With 0 bases clipped from V and 6 bases from J, the junction kept 2 bases outside the gene matches. CDR3 in amino acids: CASSLVQGSEAFF. The CDR3 bases are TGTGCCAGCAGCTTGGTACAGGGGTCTGAAGCTTTCTTT.

The V and J genes are TRBV7-9 and TRBJ1-1; D remains unclear. The CDR3 consists of 13 residues. The V gene's germline CDR1 is SEHNR and CDR2 FQNEAQ (reference sequence). Trimming took 3 bases from V and 3 from J, leaving 8 bases between them. CDR3 protein: CASSFSGYTEAFF. DNA for the CDR3: TGTGCCAGCAGCTTTTCGGGATACACTGAAGCTTTCTTT.

The gene calls are TRBV6-5 and TRBJ1-1, with D perhaps matching TRBD1 (6 bases). CDR3 size: 14 residues. V shed 4 bases and J shed 5 bases, with 14 bases lying between them. Germline values: CDR1 MNHEY, CDR2 SVGAGI. CDR3 sequence reads: CASSFFQGRTEAFF. In nucleotides, the CDR3 is TGTGCCAGCAGTTTTTTCCAGGGGCGGACTGAAGCTTTCTTT.

This chain uses TRBV28 with TRBJ2-1; D remains ambiguous. Between the trimmed V and J ends, which lost 6 bases and 0 bases, there was a span of 9 bases. The CDR3 runs to 14 residues. CDR1 and CDR2 (germline): MDHEN, SYDVKM. Here the CDR3 DNA reads TGTGCCAGCAGAGACACAAGCTCCTACAATGAGCAGTTCTTC. Protein sequence: CASRDTSSYNEQFF.

The chain uses TRBV5-1 and TRBJ1-2; 7 bases line up with TRBD1. V gave up 3 bases and J gave up 5 bases; unmatched junction bases: 4. CDR3 length: 13 amino acids. CDR1 SGHRS and CDR2 YFSETQ come from the germline V gene. The CDR3 sequence is CASSSVRGYGYTF. The DNA for the CDR3 is TGCGCCAGCAGCTCTGTCAGGGGGTATGGCTACACCTTC.

The chain employs TRBV15 and TRBJ2-1; D is perhaps TRBD2 (7 bases). Germline CDR1 reads LNHNV; CDR2 reads YYDKDF (reference sequence). The CDR3 has 16 amino acids. The V gene lost 1 base and the J gene lost 10 bases, with 20 bases spanning the gap. The CDR3 is CATSRAASTGRDEQFF. In DNA, the CDR3 is TGTGCCACCAGCAGAGCTGCATCTACAGGGAGGGACGAGCAGTTCTTC. Full variable domain (remainder filled in from reference TRBV15 and TRBJ2-1): DAMVIQNPRYQVTQFGKPVTLSCSQTLNHNVMYWYQQKSSQAPKLLFHYYDKDFNNEADTPDNFQSRRPNTSFCFLDIRSPGLGDTAMYLCATSRAASTGRDEQFFGPGTRLTVL.